This T cell receptor beta chain was observed in a study of identical twins. Using its own MiXCR run on the 5' RACE reads, TCRdb lists one record per CDR3 protein. Of some 690,000 distinct CDR3 sequences in the sample, over 20% were seen once. Germline V gene sequence: CDR1 SGDLS, CDR2 YYNGEE. V was cut by 1 base and J by 10 bases, with 18 bases left in between. The CDR3 is made up of 15 amino acids. The data also belong to a second study, concerning T cells expressing NK-cell markers. As reported in that work: Expanded NKG2C+ T cell clones had unclear HCMV specificity.

Sequencing was performed on PBMCs. The V gene is TRBV9, the J gene TRBJ2-1, with D perhaps matching TRBD2 (5 bases). This TCR was sampled from a woman aged 18-30 years in good health. CDR3 sequence (DNA): TGTGCCAGCAGCGTATCGGCCTCGGGGATCCGGGAGCAGTTCTTC. Residues: CASSVSASGIREQFF.